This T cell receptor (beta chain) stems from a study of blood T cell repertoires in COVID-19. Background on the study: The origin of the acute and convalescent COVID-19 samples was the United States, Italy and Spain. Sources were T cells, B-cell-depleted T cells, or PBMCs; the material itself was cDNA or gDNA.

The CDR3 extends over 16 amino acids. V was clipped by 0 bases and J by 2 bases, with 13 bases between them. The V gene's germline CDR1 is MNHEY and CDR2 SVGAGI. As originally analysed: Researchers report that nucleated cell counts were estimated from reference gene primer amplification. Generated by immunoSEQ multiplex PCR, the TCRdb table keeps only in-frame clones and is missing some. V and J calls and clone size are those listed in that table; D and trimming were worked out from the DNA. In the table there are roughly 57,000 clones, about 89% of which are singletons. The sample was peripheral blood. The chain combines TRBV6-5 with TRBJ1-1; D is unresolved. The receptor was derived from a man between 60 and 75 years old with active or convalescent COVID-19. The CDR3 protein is CASSYSWARKNTEAFF. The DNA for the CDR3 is TGTGCCAGCAGTTACTCATGGGCACGGAAAAACACTGAAGCTTTCTTT.